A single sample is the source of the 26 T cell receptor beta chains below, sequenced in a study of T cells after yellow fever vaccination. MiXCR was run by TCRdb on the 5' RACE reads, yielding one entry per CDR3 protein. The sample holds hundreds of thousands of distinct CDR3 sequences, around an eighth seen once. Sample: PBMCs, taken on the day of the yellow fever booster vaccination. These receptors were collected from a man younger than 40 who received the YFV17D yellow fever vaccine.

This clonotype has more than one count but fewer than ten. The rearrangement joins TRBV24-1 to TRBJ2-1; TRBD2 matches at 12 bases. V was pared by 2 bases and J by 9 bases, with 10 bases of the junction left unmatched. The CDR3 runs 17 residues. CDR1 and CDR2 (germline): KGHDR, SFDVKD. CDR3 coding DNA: TGTGCCACCAGTGATTCGGACCTAGCGGGAGGGCCCGGTGAGCAGTTCTTC. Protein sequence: CATSDSDLAGGPGEQFF.

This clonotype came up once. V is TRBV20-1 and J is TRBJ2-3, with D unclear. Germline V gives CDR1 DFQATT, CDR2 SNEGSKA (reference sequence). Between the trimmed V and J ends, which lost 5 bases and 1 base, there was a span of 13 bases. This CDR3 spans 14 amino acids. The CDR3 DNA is TGCAGTGCTTTAGCCCTCATACGCACAGATACGCAGTATTTT. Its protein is CSALALIRTDTQYF.

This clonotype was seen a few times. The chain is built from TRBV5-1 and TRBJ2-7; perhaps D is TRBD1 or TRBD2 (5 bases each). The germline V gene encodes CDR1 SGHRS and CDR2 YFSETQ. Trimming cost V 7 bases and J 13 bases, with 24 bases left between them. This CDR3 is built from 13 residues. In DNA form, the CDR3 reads TGCGCCAGCTCCCCCCCCCCAGGGACGGAATACTACTTC. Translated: CASSPPPGTEYYF.

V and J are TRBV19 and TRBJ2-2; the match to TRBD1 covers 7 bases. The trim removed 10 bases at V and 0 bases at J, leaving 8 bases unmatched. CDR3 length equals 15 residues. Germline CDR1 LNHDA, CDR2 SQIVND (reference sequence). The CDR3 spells CATTSTGSNTGELFF. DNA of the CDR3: TGTGCCACAACTTCGACAGGGTCGAACACCGGGGAGCTGTTTTTT. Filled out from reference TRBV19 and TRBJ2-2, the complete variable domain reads DGGITQSPKYLFRKEGQNVTLSCEQNLNHDAMYWYRQDPGQGLRLIYYSQIVNDFQKGDIAEGYSVSREKKESFPLTVTSAQKNPTAFYLCATTSTGSNTGELFFGEGSRLTVL.

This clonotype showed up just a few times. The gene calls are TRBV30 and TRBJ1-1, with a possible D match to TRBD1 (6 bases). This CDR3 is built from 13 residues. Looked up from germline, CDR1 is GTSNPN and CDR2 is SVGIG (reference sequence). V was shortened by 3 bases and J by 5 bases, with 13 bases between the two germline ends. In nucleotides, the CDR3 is TGTGCCTGGAGCAAGGGGGGTGGTACTGAAGCTTTCTTT. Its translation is CAWSKGGGTEAFF.

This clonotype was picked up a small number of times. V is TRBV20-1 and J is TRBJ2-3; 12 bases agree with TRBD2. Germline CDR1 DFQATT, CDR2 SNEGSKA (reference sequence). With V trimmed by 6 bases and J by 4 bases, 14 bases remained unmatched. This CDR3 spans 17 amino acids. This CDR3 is CSAIDRTSGTWADTQYF. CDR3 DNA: TGCAGTGCCATAGACCGGACTAGCGGGACCTGGGCAGATACGCAGTATTTT.

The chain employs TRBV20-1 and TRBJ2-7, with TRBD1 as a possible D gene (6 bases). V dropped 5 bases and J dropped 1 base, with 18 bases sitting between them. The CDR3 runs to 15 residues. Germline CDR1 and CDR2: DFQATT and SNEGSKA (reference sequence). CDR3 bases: TGCAGTGCTCGGAGCAGTGGACAGACTTCCTACGAGCAGTACTTC. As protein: CSARSSGQTSYEQYF.

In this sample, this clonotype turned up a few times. CDR3 in amino acids: CASRSAILSYEQYF. The CDR3 nucleotides are TGCGCCAGCAGATCGGCTATCCTCTCCTACGAGCAGTACTTC. The chain links TRBV5-1 to TRBJ2-7; D call uncertain. CDR1 and CDR2 from the germline V gene are SGHRS and YFSETQ. V was cut by 5 bases and J by 0 bases, with 12 bases left in between. The CDR3 is 14 amino acids.

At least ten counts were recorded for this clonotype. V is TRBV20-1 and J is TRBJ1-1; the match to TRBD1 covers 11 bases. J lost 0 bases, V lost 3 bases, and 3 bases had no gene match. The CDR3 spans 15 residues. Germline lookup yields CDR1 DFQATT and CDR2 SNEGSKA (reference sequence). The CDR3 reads CSASWTGGMNTEAFF. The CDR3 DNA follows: TGCAGTGCTAGTTGGACAGGGGGCATGAACACTGAAGCTTTCTTT.

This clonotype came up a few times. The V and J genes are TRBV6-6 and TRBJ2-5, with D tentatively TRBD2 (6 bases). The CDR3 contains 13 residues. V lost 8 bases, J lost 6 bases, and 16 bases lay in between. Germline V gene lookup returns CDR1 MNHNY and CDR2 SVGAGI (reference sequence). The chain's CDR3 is CASGGGTWKTQYF. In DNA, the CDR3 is TGTGCCAGCGGAGGAGGGACGTGGAAGACCCAGTACTTC.

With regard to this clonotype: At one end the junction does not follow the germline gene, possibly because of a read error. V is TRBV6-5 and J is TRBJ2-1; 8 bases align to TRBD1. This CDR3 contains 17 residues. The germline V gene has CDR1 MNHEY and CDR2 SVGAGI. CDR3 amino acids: CASSSGSGTGGANEQIF. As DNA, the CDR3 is TGTGCCAGCAGTTCAGGGTCCGGGACAGGAGGGGCTAATGAGCAGATCTTC.

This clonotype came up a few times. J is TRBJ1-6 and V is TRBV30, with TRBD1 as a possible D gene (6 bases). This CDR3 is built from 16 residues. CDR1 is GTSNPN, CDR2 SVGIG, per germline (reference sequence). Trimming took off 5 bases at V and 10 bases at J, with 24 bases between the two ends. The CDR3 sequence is CAWLNKQGRRRSPLHF. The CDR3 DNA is TGTGCCTGGCTGAACAAACAGGGTCGGAGAAGGTCACCCCTCCACTTT. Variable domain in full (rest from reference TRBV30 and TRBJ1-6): SQTIHQWPATLVQPVGSPLSLECTVEGTSNPNLYWYRQAAGRGLQLLFYSVGIGQISSEVPQNLSASRPQDRQFILSSKKLLLSDSGFYLCAWLNKQGRRRSPLHFGNGTRLTVT.

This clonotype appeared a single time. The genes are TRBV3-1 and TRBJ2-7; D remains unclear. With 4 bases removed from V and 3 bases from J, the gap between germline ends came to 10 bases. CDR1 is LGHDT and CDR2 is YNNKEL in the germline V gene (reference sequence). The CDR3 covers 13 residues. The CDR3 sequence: CASSPGDGYEQYF. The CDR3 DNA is TGTGCCAGCAGCCCCGGTGACGGCTACGAGCAGTACTTC.

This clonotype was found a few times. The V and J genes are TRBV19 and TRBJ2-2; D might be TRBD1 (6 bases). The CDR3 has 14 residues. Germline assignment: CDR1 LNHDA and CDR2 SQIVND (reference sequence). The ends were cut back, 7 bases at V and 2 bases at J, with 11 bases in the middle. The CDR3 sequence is CASKGVGNTGELFF. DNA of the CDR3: TGTGCCAGTAAGGGGGTCGGTAACACCGGGGAGCTGTTTTTT.

CDR3 DNA sequence: TGTGCCAGCAGCCAAGACAGTTACTATAATTCACCCCTCCACTTT. Protein sequence: CASSQDSYYNSPLHF. This rearrangement joins TRBV3-1 to TRBJ1-6; no definite D call. Per the germline V gene, CDR1 is LGHDT and CDR2 is YNNKEL (reference sequence). The CDR3 is made up of 15 amino acids. V was pared by 0 bases and J by 3 bases, with 6 bases between.

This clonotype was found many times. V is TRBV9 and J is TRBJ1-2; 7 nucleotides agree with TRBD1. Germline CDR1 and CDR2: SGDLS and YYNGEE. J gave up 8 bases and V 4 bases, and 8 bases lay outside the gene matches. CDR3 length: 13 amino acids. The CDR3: CASSKEGQVGYTF. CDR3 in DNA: TGTGCCAGCAGCAAAGAAGGACAGGTCGGCTACACCTTC.

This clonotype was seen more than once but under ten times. The chain's CDR3 is CSASRDRAYSEQYF. Here the CDR3 DNA reads TGCAGTGCTAGCCGGGACAGGGCATATTCCGAGCAGTACTTC. The chain recombines TRBV20-1 with TRBJ2-7, with 9 bases lining up with TRBD1. This CDR3 has 14 residues. J was trimmed by 6 bases and V by 3 bases; bases with no gene match: 9. Germline assignment: CDR1 DFQATT and CDR2 SNEGSKA (reference sequence).

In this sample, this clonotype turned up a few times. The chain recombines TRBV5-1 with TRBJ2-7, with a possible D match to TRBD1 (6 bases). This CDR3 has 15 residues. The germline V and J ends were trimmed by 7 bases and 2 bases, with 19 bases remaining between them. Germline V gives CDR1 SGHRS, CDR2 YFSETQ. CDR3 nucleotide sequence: TGCGCCAGCGAAAAGGGGGACATTGGTCCCTACGAGCAGTACTTC. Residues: CASEKGDIGPYEQYF.

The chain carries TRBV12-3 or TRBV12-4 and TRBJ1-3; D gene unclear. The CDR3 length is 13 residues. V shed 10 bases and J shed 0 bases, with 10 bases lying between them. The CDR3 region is CATSTGSGNTIYF. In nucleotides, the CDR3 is TGTGCCACCTCAACGGGCTCTGGAAACACCATATATTTT.

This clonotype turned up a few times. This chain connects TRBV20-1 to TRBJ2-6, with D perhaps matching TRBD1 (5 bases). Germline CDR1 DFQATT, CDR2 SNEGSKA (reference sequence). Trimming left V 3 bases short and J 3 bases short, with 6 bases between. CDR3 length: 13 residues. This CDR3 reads CSASRDGANVLTF. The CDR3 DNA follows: TGCAGTGCTAGCAGGGATGGGGCCAACGTCCTGACTTTC.

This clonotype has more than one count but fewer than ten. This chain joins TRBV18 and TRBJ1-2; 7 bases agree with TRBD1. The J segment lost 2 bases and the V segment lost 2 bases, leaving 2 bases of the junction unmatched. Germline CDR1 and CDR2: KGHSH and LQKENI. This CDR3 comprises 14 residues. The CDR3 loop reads CASSPGTENYGYTF. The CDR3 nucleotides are TGTGCCAGCTCACCAGGGACAGAGAACTATGGCTACACCTTC.

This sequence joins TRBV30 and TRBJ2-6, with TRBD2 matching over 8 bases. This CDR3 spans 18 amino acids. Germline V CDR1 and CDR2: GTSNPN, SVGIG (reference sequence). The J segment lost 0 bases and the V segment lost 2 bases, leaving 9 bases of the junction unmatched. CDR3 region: CAWSPGPGGSSGANVLTF. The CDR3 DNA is TGTGCCTGGAGTCCCGGACCGGGGGGGAGCTCTGGGGCCAACGTCCTGACTTTC.

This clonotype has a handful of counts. CDR3 loop: CASSYSGQGTEAFF. CDR3 bases: TGTGCCAGCAGTTACTCGGGACAGGGAACTGAAGCTTTCTTT. The chain joins TRBV6-2 or TRBV6-3 to TRBJ1-1; 9 positions agree with TRBD1. Germline CDR1 and CDR2: MNHEY and SVGEGT. The V gene end was trimmed by 0 bases and the J gene end by 5 bases; junction bases not matched to a gene: 1. CDR3 size: 14 residues.

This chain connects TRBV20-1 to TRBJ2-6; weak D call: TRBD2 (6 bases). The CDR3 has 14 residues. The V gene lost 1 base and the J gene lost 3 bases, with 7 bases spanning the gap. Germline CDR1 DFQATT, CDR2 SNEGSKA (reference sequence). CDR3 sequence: CSARVGGGANVLTF. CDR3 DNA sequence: TGCAGTGCTAGAGTGGGAGGTGGGGCCAACGTCCTGACTTTC.

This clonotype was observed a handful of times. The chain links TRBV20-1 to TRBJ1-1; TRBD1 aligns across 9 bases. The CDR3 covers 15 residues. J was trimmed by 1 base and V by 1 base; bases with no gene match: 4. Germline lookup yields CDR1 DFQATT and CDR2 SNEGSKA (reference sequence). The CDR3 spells CSARAMDRGNTEAFF. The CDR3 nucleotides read TGCAGTGCTAGAGCAATGGACAGGGGGAACACTGAAGCTTTCTTT.

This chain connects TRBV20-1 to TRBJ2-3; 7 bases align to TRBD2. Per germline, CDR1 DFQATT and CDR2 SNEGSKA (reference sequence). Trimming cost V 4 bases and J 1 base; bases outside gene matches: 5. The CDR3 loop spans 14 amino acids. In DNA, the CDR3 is TGCAGTGCTATCTCGGCGGGGGGCACAGATACGCAGTATTTT. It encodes CSAISAGGTDTQYF.